The 11 T cell receptor beta chains below all came from one sample that was sequenced in a study of cytomegalovirus exposure and HLA in healthy donors. The PCR contained 60 Vbeta and 13 Jbeta primers. The method was immunoSEQ multiplex PCR; TCRdb's version includes in-frame clones alone and lacks a portion of them. This sample has 130,000 to 150,000 clones, with around 80% found just once. Specimen: PBMCs. Receptors originate from a man aged 40-55 years in good health and CMV-seropositive.

This rearrangement joins TRBV2 to TRBJ1-6; 9 bases are shared with TRBD1. CDR1 and CDR2 (germline): SNHLY, FYNNEI. Trimming cost V 6 bases and J 9 bases; bases outside gene matches: 9. The CDR3 loop spans 15 amino acids. The CDR3 bases are TGTGCCAGCAGCGAAATAACAGGGGGCGCTTCACCCCTCCACTTT. Amino acid sequence: CASSEITGGASPLHF.

The chain couples TRBV6-6 to TRBJ1-5; D is perhaps TRBD1 (5 bases). The V end was cut by 5 bases, the J end by 3 bases, with 11 bases between. Germline CDR1 MNHNY, CDR2 SVGAGI (reference sequence). The CDR3 contains 14 residues. CDR3 sequence (DNA): TGTGCCAGCAGTCCGGGGGTGTACAATCAGCCCCAGCATTTT. As protein: CASSPGVYNQPQHF.

This chain uses TRBV29-1 with TRBJ2-3; 11 bases line up with TRBD2. The CDR3 is made up of 18 amino acids. Germline CDR1 is SQVTM and CDR2 is ANQGSEA. With V trimmed by 5 bases and J by 4 bases, 17 bases remained unmatched. The CDR3 DNA follows: TGCAGCGTTTCCGGGACTAGCGGCAGAGGCCGGAGGGCAGATACGCAGTATTTT. Residues: CSVSGTSGRGRRADTQYF.

V and J are TRBV28 and TRBJ1-2; 7 nucleotides line up with TRBD1. CDR1 and CDR2 (germline): MDHEN, SYDVKM. There are 12 residues in the CDR3. J gave up 4 bases and V 8 bases, and 4 bases lay outside the gene matches. The CDR3 region has the DNA TGTGCCAGCGGGGACAGACTCTATGGCTACACCTTC. Its protein is CASGDRLYGYTF.

This chain connects TRBV4-1 to TRBJ2-7; weak D call: TRBD1 (6 bases). Germline CDR1 reads MGHRA; CDR2 reads YSYEKL. V was clipped by 5 bases and J by 3 bases, with 17 bases between them. CDR3 length equals 15 residues. The CDR3 nucleotides are TGCGCCAGCAGCTACAGGGAGTCCGGCAACTACGAGCAGTACTTC. Its protein product is CASSYRESGNYEQYF.

The chain links TRBV7-8 to TRBJ2-7; no firm D call. Trimming pared 4 bases from V and 0 bases from J, leaving 10 bases between. The germline gives CDR1 SGHVS, CDR2 FQNEAQ. CDR3 size: 14 residues. Written as DNA, the CDR3 is TGTGCCAGCAGCTCTAACCCCCCCTCCTACGAGCAGTACTTC. Protein: CASSSNPPSYEQYF.

The table lists this clone with a count of one. The V call is TRBV27, the J call TRBJ2-7; 11 bases map to TRBD1. V trimming: 6 bases; J trimming: 3 bases; junction bases outside the gene matches: 7. There are 15 residues in the CDR3. Germline CDR1 MNHEY, CDR2 SMNVEV (reference sequence). The CDR3, as DNA: TGTGCCAGCAGGCAACCCGGGACAGGGGGCTACGAGCAGTACTTC. Protein sequence: CASRQPGTGGYEQYF.

V is TRBV7-6 and J is TRBJ1-2; 9 bases match TRBD1. Germline values: CDR1 SGHVS, CDR2 FNYEAQ. The junction had 7 bases not matched to a gene; V was cut back by 5 bases and J by 6 bases. There are 14 residues in the CDR3. The CDR3 loop is CASSPTGTGNGYTF. The CDR3 coding sequence is TGTGCCAGCAGCCCCACCGGGACAGGGAATGGCTACACCTTC.

The chain carries TRBV6-1 and TRBJ1-5; the D is unclear. Per the germline V gene, CDR1 is MNHNS and CDR2 is SASEGT. The CDR3 runs to 12 residues. Trimming removed 7 bases from V and 0 bases from J, with 4 bases in between. In DNA, the CDR3 is TGTGCCAGCAATCTTAGCAATCAGCCCCAGCATTTT. Protein sequence: CASNLSNQPQHF.

The CDR3 nucleotides are TGTGCCAGCAGCTTAGAGCGACAGGGGTCGGGCTATGGCTACACCTTC. The encoded protein is CASSLERQGSGYGYTF. The chain recombines TRBV7-9 with TRBJ1-2; TRBD1 matches 8 bases. The trim removed 1 base at V and 4 bases at J, leaving 8 bases unmatched. This CDR3 is 16 amino acids long. Germline CDR1 and CDR2: SEHNR and FQNEAQ (reference sequence).

In regard to this clone: Relative to the germline gene, one junction end is altered; a read error may explain this. This sample also contains other DNA sequences that code for the same CDR3. The V call is TRBV6-1, the J call TRBJ1-6, with D unresolved. This CDR3 spans 13 amino acids. Germline loops: CDR1 MNHNS, CDR2 SASEGT. In DNA form, the CDR3 reads TGTGCCAGCAGCGAAGATGGCAATTCACCCCTCCACTTT. Translating gives CASSEDGNSPLHF.